This T cell receptor beta chain was sequenced during a study of neurological immune-mediated disorders. Whole-study context: The roughly 34 patients with multiple sclerosis comprised around 31 relapsing-remitting cases and 3 secondary progressive cases.

Overall study results and limits: Multiple sclerosis, the disease with the least TCR clonal expansion, fell below healthy controls, whereas HTLV-1-associated myelopathy showed the most.

A single record per CDR3 protein comes from TCRdb applying MiXCR to the 5' RACE reads. This sample has approximately 66,000 distinct CDR3 sequences, with about 4.9% found just once. In its sample, this clonotype was seen many times. No antigen is known for it. The clonotype comes from a man aged 25 to 40 with multiple sclerosis. The sequenced material came from PBMCs.

CDR3 DNA sequence: TGTGCCAGCATCGGACAGGTCGGCTATGGCTACACCTTC. This gives the protein CASIGQVGYGYTF. The genes are TRBV6-1 and TRBJ1-2; 7 bases are shared with TRBD1. Germline V lookup: CDR1 MNHNS, CDR2 SASEGT. Trimming removed 7 bases from V and 4 bases from J; junction bases left unmatched: 6. This CDR3 contains 13 residues.